This T cell receptor (beta chain) was obtained from a study of cytomegalovirus exposure and HLA in healthy donors. Worth noting for this clone: Its cognate antigen is unknown.

Method: immunoSEQ multiplex PCR; TCRdb's copy keeps in-frame clones and lacks some. The data contain 200,000 to 250,000 clones, around 87% of them singletons. Germline V gene lookup returns CDR1 MNHEY and CDR2 SMNVEV (reference sequence). This CDR3 comprises 16 residues. Trimming cost V 5 bases and J 3 bases, with 16 bases left between them. Study results and caveats: It was 164 TCR beta chains that were listed as cytomegalovirus-associated.

The specimen sequenced was PBMCs. The receptor's source is a woman aged 18-30 years in good health and CMV-seropositive. The V and J genes are TRBV27 and TRBJ1-4; the D gene is possibly TRBD1 (6 bases). Written as DNA, the CDR3 is TGTGCCAGCAGTCCTCACACAGGGAGGGCTAATGAAAAACTGTTTTTT. It yields the protein CASSPHTGRANEKLFF. The full variable domain, with the rest looked up from reference TRBV27 and TRBJ1-4, is EAQVTQNPRYLITVTGKKLTVTCSQNMNHEYMSWYRQDPGLGLRQIYYSMNVEVTDKGDVPEGYKVSRKEKRNFPLILESPSPNQTSLYFCASSPHTGRANEKLFFGSGTQLSVL.